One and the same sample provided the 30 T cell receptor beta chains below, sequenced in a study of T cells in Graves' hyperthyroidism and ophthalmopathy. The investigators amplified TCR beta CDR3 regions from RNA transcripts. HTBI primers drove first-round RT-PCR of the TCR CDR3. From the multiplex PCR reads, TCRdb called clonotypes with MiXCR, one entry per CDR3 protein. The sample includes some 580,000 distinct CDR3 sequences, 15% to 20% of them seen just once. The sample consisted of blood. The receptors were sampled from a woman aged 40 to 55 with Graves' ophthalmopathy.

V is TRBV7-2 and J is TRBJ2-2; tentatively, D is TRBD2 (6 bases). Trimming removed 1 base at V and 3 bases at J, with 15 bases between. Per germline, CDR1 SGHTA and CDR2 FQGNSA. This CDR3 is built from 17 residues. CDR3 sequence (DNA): TGTGCCAGCAGCTTAGAAGTGGTAGCGGTTTACACCGGGGAGCTGTTTTTT. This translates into CASSLEVVAVYTGELFF.

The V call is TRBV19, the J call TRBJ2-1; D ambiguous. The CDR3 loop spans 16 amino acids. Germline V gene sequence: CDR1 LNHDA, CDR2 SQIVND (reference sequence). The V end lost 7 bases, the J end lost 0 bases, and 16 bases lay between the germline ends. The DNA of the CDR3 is TGTGCCAGTACCAGGCCTTCTTGGAGCTCCTACAATGAGCAGTTCTTC. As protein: CASTRPSWSSYNEQFF.

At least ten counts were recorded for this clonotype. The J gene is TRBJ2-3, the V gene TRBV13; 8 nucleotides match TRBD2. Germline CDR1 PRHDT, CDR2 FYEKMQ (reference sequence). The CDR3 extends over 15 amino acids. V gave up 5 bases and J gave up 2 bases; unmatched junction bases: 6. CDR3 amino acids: CASSQGRGATDTQYF. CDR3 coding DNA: TGTGCCAGCAGCCAAGGGCGGGGGGCCACAGATACGCAGTATTTT. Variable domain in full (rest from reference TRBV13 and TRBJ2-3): AAGVIQSPRHLIKEKRETATLKCYPIPRHDTVYWYQQGPGQDPQFLISFYEKMQSDKGSIPDRFSAQQFSDYHSELNMSSLELGDSALYFCASSQGRGATDTQYFGPGTRLTVL.

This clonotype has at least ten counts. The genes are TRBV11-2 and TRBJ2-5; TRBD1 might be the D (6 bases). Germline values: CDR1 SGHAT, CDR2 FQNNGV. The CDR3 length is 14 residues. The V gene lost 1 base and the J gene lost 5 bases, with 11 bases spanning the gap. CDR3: CASSLGPGVETQYF. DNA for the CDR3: TGTGCCAGCAGCTTAGGGCCAGGGGTGGAGACCCAGTACTTC.

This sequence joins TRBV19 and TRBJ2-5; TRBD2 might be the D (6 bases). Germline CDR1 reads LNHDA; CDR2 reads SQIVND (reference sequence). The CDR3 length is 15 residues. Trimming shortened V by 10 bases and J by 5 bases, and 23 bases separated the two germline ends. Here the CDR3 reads CATSIAGGMGETQYF. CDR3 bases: TGTGCCACCTCTATAGCTGGCGGGATGGGGGAGACCCAGTACTTC. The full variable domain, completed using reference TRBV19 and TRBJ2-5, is DGGITQSPKYLFRKEGQNVTLSCEQNLNHDAMYWYRQDPGQGLRLIYYSQIVNDFQKGDIAEGYSVSREKKESFPLTVTSAQKNPTAFYLCATSIAGGMGETQYFGPGTRLLVL.

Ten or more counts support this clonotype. The CDR3 DNA sequence: TGCGCCAGCAGCTTGATCGGGGTCGGGGCCGGGGAGCTGTTTTTT. Translation gives CASSLIGVGAGELFF. The rearrangement joins TRBV5-1 to TRBJ2-2; D is possibly TRBD2 (5 bases). The V gene's germline CDR1 is SGHRS and CDR2 YFSETQ. The CDR3 has 15 amino acids. Trimming took off 1 base at V and 6 bases at J, with 13 bases between the two ends. The complete variable domain, with remaining parts taken from reference TRBV5-1 and TRBJ2-2, reads KAGVTQTPRYLIKTRGQQVTLSCSPISGHRSVSWYQQTPGQGLQFLFEYFSETQRNKGNFPGRFSGRQFSNSRSEMNVSTLELGDSALYLCASSLIGVGAGELFFGEGSRLTVL.

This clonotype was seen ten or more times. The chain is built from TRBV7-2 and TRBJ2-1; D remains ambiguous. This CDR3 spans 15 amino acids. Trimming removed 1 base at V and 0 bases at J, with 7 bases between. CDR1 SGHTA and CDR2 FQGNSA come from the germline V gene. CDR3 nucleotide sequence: TGTGCCAGCAGCTTAGAGGCTAGCTCCTACAATGAGCAGTTCTTC. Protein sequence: CASSLEASSYNEQFF.

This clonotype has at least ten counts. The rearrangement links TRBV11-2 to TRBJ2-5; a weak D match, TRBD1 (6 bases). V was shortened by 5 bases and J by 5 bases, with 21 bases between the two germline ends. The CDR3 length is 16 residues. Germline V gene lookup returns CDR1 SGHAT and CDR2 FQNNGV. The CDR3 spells CASSGNPRGSWETQYF. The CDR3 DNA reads TGTGCCAGCAGCGGTAACCCCAGGGGTTCTTGGGAGACCCAGTACTTC. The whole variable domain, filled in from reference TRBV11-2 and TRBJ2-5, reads EAGVAQSPRYKIIEKRQSVAFWCNPISGHATLYWYQQILGQGPKLLIQFQNNGVVDDSQLPKDRFSAERLKGVDSTLKIQPAKLEDSAVYLCASSGNPRGSWETQYFGPGTRLLVL.

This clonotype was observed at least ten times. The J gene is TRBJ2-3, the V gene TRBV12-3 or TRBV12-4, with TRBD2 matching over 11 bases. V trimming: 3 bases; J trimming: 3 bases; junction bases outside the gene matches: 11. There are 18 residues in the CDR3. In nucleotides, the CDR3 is TGTGCCAGCAGTTTTATACTACTAGCGGGAGTCCAAACAGATACGCAGTATTTT. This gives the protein CASSFILLAGVQTDTQYF.

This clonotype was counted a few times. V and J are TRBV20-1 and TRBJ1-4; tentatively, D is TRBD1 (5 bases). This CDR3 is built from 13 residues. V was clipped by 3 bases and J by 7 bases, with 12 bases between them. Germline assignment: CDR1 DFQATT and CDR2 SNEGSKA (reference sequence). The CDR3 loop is CSARETDSEKLFF. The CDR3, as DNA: TGCAGTGCTAGGGAGACAGACAGTGAAAAACTGTTTTTT.

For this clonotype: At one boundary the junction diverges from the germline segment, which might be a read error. The CDR3 DNA reads TGTGCCAGTAGTATAGCTTGGACGGGCGCCCTCGGCGGGGAGATGTTTTTT. Translation gives CASSIAWTGALGGEMFF. The gene calls are TRBV19 and TRBJ2-2, with a weak D call TRBD2 (6 bases). Germline CDR1 and CDR2: LNHDA and SQIVND (reference sequence). This CDR3 contains 17 residues. Based on the CDR3 plus reference TRBV19 and TRBJ2-2, the full variable domain is DGGITQSPKYLFRKEGQNVTLSCEQNLNHDAMYWYRQDPGQGLRLIYYSQIVNDFQKGDIAEGYSVSREKKESFPLTVTSAQKNPTAFYLCASSIAWTGALGGEMFFGEGSRLTVL.

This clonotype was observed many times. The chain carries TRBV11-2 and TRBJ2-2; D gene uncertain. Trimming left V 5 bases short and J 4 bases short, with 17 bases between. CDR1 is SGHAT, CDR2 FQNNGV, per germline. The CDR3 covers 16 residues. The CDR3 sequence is CASSPTRVSITGELFF. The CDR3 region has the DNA TGTGCCAGCAGCCCGACCCGGGTCTCCATCACCGGGGAGCTGTTTTTT.

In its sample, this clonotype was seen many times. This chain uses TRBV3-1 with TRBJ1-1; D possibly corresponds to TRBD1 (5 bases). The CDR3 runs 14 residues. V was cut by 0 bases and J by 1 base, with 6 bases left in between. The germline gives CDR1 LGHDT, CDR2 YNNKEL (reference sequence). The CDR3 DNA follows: TGTGCCAGCAGCCAAGATCAGGGGAACACTGAAGCTTTCTTT. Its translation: CASSQDQGNTEAFF.

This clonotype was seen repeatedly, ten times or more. CDR3 DNA sequence: TGCGCCAGCAGCTTATTCGGGGCCAGCACAGATACGCAGTATTTT. Protein product: CASSLFGASTDTQYF. The chain has TRBV5-1 and TRBJ2-3; either TRBD1 or TRBD2 may supply D (5 bases each). Trimming left V 2 bases short and J 0 bases short, with 10 bases between. The germline V gene encodes CDR1 SGHRS and CDR2 YFSETQ. The CDR3 has 15 amino acids.

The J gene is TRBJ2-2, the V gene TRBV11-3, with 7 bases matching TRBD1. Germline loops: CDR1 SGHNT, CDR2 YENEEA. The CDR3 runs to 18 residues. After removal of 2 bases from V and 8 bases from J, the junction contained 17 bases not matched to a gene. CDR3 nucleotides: TGTGCCAGCAGCTTAACCGAACTAAGGACAGGTCGTGAAGGGGAGCTGTTTTTT. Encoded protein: CASSLTELRTGREGELFF.

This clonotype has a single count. For the CDR3, the DNA is TGTGCCAGCTCACCACTTCCGTCGAGAGAGGGAAAGGCAGATACGCAGTATTTT. Translated, it gives CASSPLPSREGKADTQYF. The chain has TRBV2 and TRBJ2-3, with D possibly matching TRBD2 (5 bases). The CDR3 extends over 18 amino acids. Trimming cost V 8 bases and J 4 bases, with 28 bases left between them. Germline lookup yields CDR1 SNHLY and CDR2 FYNNEI.

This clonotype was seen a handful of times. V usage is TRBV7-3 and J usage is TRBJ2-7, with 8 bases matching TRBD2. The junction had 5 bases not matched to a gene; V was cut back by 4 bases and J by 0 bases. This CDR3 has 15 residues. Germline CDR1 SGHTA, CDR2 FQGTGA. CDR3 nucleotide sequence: TGTGCCAGCAGCTCGATAGCGGGGCCCTCCTACGAGCAGTACTTC. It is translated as CASSSIAGPSYEQYF.

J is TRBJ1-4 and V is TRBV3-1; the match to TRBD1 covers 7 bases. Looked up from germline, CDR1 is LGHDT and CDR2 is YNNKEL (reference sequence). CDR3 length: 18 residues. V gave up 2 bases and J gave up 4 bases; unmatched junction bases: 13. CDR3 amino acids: CASSQQGGPGRINEKLFF. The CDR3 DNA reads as TGTGCCAGCAGCCAACAGGGGGGTCCGGGGAGGATTAATGAAAAACTGTTTTTT.

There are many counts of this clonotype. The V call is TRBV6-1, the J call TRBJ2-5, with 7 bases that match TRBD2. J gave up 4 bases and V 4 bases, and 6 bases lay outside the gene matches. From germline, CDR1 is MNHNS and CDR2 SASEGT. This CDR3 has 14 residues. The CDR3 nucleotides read TGTGCCAGCAGTGTACGGACTAGTCGAGAGACCCAGTACTTC. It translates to CASSVRTSRETQYF.

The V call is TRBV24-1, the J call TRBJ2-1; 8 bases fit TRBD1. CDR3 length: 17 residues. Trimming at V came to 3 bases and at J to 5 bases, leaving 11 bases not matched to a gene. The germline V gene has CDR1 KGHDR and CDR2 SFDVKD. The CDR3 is CATSDAGQVGKNNEQFF. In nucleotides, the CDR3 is TGTGCCACCAGTGATGCGGGACAGGTCGGTAAGAACAATGAGCAGTTCTTC.

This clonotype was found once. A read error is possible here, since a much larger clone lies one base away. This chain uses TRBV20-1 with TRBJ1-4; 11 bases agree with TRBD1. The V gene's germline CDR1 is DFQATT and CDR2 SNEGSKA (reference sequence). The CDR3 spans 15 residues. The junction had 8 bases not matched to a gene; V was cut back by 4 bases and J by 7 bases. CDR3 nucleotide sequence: TGCAGTGCTAAACCCGCGGGGACAGGGGGTGAAAAACTGTTTTTT. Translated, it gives CSAKPAGTGGEKLFF.

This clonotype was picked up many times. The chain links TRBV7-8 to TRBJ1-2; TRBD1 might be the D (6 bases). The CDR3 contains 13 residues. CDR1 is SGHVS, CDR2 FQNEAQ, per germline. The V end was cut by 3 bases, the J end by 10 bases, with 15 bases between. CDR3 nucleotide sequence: TGTGCCAGCAGCTTTTGGGACACCGTTGACTACACCTTC. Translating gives CASSFWDTVDYTF.

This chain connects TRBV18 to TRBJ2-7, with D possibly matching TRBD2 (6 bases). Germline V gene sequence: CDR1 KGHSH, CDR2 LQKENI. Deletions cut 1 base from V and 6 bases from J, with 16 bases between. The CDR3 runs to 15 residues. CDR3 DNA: TGTGCCAGCTCACCACTGGGCGGAGGGCAGACCGAGCAGTACTTC. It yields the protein CASSPLGGGQTEQYF.

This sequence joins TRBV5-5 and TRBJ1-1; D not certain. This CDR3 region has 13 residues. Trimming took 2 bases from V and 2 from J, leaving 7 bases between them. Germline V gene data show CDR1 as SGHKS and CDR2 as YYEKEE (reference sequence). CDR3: CASSFMFNTEAFF. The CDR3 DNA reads TGTGCCAGCAGCTTTATGTTTAACACTGAAGCTTTCTTT.

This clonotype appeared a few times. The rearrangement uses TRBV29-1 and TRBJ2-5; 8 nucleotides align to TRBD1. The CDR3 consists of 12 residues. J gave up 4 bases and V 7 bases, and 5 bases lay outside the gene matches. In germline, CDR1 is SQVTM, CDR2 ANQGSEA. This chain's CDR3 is CSGTGISETQYF. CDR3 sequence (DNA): TGCAGCGGGACAGGGATTTCAGAGACCCAGTACTTC.

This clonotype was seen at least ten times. The CDR3 sequence: CASSSRTSGSTYNEQFF. The CDR3, as DNA: TGTGCCAGCAGTTCAAGAACTAGCGGGAGTACCTACAATGAGCAGTTCTTC. The rearrangement links TRBV6-2 or TRBV6-3 to TRBJ2-1; 11 bases map to TRBD2. Germline V gene sequence: CDR1 MNHEY, CDR2 SVGEGT. The J segment lost 2 bases and the V segment lost 4 bases, leaving 7 bases of the junction unmatched. CDR3 length: 17 residues.

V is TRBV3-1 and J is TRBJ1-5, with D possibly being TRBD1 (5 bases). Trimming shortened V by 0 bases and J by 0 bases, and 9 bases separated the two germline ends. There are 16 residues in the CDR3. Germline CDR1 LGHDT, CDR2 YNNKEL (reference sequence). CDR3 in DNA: TGTGCCAGCAGCCAAGATGGGGGGGTTAGCAATCAGCCCCAGCATTTT. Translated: CASSQDGGVSNQPQHF.

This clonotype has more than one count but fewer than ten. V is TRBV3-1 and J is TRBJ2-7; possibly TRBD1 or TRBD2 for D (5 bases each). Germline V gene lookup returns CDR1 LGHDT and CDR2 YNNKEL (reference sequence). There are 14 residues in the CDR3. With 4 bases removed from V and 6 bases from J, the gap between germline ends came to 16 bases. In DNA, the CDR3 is TGTGCCAGCAGCCTCGGGGCAGTCGGCAGCGAGCAGTACTTC. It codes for CASSLGAVGSEQYF.

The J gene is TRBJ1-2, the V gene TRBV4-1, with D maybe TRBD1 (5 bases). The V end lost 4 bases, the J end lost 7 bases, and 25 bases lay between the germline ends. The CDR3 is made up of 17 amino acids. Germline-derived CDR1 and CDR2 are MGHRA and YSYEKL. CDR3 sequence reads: CASSLLIGGKGKGGYTF. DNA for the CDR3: TGCGCCAGCAGCCTCCTTATCGGGGGAAAAGGGAAAGGTGGCTACACCTTC.

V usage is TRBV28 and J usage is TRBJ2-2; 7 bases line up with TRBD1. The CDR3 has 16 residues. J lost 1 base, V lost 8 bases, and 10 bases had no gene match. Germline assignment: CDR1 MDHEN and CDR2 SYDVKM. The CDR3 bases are TGTGCCAGCGGAGAACCAGGGGGAGTGAACACCGGGGAGCTGTTTTTT. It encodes CASGEPGGVNTGELFF.